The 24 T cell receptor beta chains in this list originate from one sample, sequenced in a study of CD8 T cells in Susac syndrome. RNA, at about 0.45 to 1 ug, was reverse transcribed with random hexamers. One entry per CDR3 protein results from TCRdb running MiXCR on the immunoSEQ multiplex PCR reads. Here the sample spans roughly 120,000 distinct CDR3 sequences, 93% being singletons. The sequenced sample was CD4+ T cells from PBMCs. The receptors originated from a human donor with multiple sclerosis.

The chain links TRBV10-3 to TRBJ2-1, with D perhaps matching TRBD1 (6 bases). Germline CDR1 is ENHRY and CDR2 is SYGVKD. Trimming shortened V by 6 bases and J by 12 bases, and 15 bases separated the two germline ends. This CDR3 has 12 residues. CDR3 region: CAIREDSPRQFF. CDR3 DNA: TGTGCCATCAGGGAGGACAGCCCGAGGCAGTTCTTC.

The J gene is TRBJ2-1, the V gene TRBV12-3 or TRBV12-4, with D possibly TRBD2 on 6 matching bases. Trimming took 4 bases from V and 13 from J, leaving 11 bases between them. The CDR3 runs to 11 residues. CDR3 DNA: TGTGCCAGCAGTTCCGGGGGATCCCAGTTCTTC. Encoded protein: CASSSGGSQFF.

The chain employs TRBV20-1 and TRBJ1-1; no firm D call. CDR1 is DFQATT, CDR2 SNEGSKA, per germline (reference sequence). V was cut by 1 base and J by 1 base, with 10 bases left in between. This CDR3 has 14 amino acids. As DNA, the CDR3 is TGCAGTGCTAGAGTACCCCACGGGAACACTGAAGCTTTCTTT. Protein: CSARVPHGNTEAFF.

This CDR3 reads CSARDRAGATYNEQFF. The CDR3 coding sequence is TGCAGTGCTAGAGATAGGGCGGGGGCGACCTACAATGAGCAGTTCTTC. V usage is TRBV20-1 and J usage is TRBJ2-1, with D possibly TRBD2 on 7 matching bases. V shed 0 bases and J shed 2 bases, with 14 bases lying between them. The germline CDR1 and CDR2 sequences are DFQATT and SNEGSKA (reference sequence). The CDR3 covers 16 residues.

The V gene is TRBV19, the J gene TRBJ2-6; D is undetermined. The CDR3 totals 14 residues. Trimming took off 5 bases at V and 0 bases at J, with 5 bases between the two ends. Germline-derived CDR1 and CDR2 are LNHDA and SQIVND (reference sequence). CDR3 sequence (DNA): TGTGCCAGTAGTGGCGGCTCTGGGGCCAACGTCCTGACTTTC. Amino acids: CASSGGSGANVLTF.

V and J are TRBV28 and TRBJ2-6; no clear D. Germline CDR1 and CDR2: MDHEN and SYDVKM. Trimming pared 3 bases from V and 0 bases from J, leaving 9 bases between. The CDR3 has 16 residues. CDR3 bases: TGTGCCAGCAGTTTTAATCTGGCCTCTGGGGCCAACGTCCTGACTTTC. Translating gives CASSFNLASGANVLTF.

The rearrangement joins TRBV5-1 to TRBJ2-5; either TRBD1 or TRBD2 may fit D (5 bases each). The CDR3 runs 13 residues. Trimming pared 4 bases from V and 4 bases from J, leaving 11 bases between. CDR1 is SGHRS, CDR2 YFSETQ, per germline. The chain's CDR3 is CASSGGPGETQYF. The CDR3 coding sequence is TGCGCCAGCAGCGGGGGACCTGGAGAGACCCAGTACTTC.

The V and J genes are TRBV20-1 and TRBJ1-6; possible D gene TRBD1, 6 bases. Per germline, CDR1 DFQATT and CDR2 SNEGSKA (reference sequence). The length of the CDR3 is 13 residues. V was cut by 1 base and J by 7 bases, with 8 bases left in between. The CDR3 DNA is TGCAGTGCTAGAGGGACAGCGAATTCACCCCTCCACTTT. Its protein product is CSARGTANSPLHF.

CDR3 nucleotides: TGTGCCAGCAGCTTAGTAGACAGCTCGTCTTCACCCCTCCACTTT. Its protein product is CASSLVDSSSSPLHF. The chain links TRBV7-9 to TRBJ1-6, with D perhaps matching TRBD1 (5 bases). Germline CDR1 is SEHNR and CDR2 is FQNEAQ (reference sequence). The CDR3 contains 15 residues. V lost 1 base and J lost 9, with 13 bases in between.

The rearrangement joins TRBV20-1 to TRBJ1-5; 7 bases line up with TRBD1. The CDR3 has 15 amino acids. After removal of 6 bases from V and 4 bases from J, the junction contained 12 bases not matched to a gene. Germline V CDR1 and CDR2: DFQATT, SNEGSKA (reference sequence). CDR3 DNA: TGCAGTGCCACCGCTGGGACAGAAGGGAATCAGCCCCAGCATTTT. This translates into CSATAGTEGNQPQHF.

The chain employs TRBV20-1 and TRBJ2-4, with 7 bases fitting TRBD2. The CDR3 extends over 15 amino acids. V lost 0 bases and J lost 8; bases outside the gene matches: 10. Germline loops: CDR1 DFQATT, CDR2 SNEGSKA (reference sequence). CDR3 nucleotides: TGCAGTGCTAGAGATCCGAGGGAGGGATTGGACATTCAGTACTTC. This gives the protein CSARDPREGLDIQYF.

The CDR3 DNA is TGTGCCAGCAGCGTAGAGGGGGGAGGGAGCGGGGGGGCCACAGATACGCAGTATTTT. The encoded protein is CASSVEGGGSGGATDTQYF. The chain has TRBV9 and TRBJ2-3; 10 bases map to TRBD2. Trimming removed 0 bases from V and 2 bases from J; junction bases left unmatched: 12. The CDR3 loop spans 19 amino acids. Germline CDR1 reads SGDLS; CDR2 reads YYNGEE. The entire variable domain, with the rest obtained from reference TRBV9 and TRBJ2-3, is as follows: DSGVTQTPKHLITATGQRVTLRCSPRSGDLSVYWYQQSLDQGLQFLIQYYNGEERAKGNILERFSAQQFPDLHSELNLSSLELGDSALYFCASSVEGGGSGGATDTQYFGPGTRLTVL.

As DNA, the CDR3 is TGTGCCAGCAGCTTTTCAAAACAAGAGACCCAGTACTTC. Its translation is CASSFSKQETQYF. The chain combines TRBV7-9 with TRBJ2-5; D not resolved. CDR1 is SEHNR, CDR2 FQNEAQ, per germline (reference sequence). Between the trimmed V and J ends, which lost 3 bases and 2 bases, there was a span of 7 bases. This CDR3 comprises 13 residues.

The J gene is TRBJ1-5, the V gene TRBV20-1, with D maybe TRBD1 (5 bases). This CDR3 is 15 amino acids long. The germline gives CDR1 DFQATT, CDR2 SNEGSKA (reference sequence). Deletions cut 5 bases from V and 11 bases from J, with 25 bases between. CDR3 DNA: TGCAGTGCTCCCCCACGCCGGGACCGACTCGAAGCCCAGCATTTT. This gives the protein CSAPPRRDRLEAQHF.

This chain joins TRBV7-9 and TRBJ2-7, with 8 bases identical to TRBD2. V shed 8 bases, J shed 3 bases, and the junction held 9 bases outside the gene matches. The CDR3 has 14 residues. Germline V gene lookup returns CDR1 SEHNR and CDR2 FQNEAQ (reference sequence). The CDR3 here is CASGGLAGVYEQYF. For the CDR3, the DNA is TGTGCCAGCGGAGGCCTAGCGGGCGTCTACGAGCAGTACTTC.

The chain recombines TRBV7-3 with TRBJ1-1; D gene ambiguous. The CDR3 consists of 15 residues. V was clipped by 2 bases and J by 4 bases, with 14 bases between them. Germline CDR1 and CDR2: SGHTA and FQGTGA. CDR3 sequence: CASSLDIGRRTEAFF. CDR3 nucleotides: TGTGCCAGCAGCTTAGATATCGGGAGGCGCACTGAAGCTTTCTTT.

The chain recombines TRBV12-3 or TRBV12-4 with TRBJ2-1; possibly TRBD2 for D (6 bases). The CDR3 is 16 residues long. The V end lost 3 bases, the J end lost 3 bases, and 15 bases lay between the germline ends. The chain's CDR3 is CASSFSRGTGYNEQFF. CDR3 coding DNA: TGTGCCAGCAGTTTTTCGCGGGGAACAGGCTACAATGAGCAGTTCTTC.

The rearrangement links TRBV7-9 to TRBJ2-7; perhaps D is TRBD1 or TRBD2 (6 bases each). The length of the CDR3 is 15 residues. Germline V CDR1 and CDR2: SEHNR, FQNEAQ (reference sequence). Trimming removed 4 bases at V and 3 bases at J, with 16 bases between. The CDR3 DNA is TGTGCCAGCAGCTGGGGGGCACAGGGAAACTACGAGCAGTACTTC. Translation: CASSWGAQGNYEQYF.

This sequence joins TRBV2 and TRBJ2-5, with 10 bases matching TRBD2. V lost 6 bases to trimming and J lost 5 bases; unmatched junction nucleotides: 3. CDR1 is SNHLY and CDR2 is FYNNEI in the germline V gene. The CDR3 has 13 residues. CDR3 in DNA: TGTGCCAGCAGCGGACTAGCGGCGGAGACCCAGTACTTC. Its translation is CASSGLAAETQYF.

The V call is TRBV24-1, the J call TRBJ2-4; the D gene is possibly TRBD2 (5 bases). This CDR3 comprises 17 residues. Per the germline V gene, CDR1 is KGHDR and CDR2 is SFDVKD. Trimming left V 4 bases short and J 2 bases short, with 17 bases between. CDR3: CATSDLPGLRPKNIQYF. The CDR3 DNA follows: TGTGCCACCAGTGACTTACCAGGACTCAGGCCCAAAAACATTCAGTACTTC.

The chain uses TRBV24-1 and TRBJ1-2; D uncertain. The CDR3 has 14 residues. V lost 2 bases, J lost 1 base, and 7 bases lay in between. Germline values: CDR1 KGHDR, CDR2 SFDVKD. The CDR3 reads CATSDYHGNYGYTF. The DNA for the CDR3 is TGTGCCACCAGTGATTATCACGGTAACTATGGCTACACCTTC.

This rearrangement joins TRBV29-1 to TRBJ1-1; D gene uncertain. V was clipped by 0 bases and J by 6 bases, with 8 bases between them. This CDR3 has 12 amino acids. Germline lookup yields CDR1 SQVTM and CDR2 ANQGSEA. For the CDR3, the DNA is TGCAGCGTTGAAGAGGGATTGGCTGAAGCTTTCTTT. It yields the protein CSVEEGLAEAFF.

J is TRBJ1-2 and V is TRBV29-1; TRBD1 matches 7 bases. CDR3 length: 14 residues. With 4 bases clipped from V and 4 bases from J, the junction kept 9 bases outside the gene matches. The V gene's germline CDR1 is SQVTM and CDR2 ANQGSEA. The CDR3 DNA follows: TGCAGCGTTGGGGAGACAGGGAACAGCTATGGCTACACCTTC. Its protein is CSVGETGNSYGYTF.

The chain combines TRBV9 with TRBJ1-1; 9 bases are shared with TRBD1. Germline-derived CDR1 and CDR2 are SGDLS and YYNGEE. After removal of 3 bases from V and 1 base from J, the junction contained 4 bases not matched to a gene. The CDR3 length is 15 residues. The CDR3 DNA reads TGTGCCAGCAGCGGGGGGGGACAGGGGAACACTGAAGCTTTCTTT. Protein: CASSGGGQGNTEAFF.